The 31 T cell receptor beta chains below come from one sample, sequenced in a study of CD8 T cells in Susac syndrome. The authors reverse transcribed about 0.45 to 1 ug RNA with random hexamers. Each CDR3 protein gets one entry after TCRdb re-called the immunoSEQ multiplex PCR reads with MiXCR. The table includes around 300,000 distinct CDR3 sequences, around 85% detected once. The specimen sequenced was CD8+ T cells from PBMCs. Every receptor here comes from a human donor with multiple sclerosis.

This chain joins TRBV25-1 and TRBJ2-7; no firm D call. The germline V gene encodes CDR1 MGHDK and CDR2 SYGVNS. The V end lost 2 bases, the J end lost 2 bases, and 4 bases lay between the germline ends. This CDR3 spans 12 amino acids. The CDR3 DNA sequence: TGTGCCAGCAGTGAACATCCCTACGAGCAGTACTTC. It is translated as CASSEHPYEQYF.

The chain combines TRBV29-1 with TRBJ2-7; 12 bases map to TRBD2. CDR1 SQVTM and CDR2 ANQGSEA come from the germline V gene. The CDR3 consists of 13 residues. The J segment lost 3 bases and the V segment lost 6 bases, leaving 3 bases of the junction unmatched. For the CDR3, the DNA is TGCAGCGTCGTACTAGCGGGAGGCTACGAGCAGTACTTC. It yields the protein CSVVLAGGYEQYF.

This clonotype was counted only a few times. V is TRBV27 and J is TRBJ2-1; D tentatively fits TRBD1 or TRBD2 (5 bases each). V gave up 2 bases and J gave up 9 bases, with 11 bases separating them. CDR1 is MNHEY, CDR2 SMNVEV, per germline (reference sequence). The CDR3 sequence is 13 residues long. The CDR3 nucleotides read TGTGCCAGCAGTTTAGGGGGATGGGGTGAGCAGTTCTTC. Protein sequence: CASSLGGWGEQFF.

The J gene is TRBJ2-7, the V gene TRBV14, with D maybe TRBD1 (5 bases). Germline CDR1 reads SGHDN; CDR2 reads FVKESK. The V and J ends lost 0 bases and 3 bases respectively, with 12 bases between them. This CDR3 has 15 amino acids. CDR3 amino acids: CASSQEQGAFYEQYF. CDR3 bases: TGTGCCAGCAGCCAAGAGCAAGGGGCTTTCTACGAGCAGTACTTC. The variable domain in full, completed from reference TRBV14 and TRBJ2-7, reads EAGVTQFPSHSVIEKGQTVTLRCDPISGHDNLYWYRRVMGKEIKFLLHFVKESKQDESGMPNNRFLAERTGGTYSTLKVQPAELEDSGVYFCASSQEQGAFYEQYFGPGTRLTVT.

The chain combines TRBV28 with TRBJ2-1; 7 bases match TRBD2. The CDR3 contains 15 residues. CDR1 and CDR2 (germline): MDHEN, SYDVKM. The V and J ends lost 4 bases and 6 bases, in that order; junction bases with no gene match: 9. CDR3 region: CASSSLTSLANEQFF. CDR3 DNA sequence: TGTGCCAGCAGTTCCTTGACTAGCTTAGCCAATGAGCAGTTCTTC.

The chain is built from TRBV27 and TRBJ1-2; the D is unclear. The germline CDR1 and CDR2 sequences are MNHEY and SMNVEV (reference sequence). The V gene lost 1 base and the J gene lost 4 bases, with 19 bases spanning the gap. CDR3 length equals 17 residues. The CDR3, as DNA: TGTGCCAGCAGTTTATACTACGGGGATCGAGTGCCCTATGGCTACACCTTC. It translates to CASSLYYGDRVPYGYTF.

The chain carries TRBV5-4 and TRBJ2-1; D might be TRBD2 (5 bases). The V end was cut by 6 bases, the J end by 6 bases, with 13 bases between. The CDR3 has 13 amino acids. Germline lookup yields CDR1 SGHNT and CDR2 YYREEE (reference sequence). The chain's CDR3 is CASNRGQANEQFF. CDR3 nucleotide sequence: TGTGCCAGCAACCGCGGGCAGGCCAATGAGCAGTTCTTC.

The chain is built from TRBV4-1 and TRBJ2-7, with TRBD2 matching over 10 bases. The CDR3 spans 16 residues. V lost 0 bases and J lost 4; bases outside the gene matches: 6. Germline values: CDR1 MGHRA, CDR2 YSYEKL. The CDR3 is CASSQEHSGRSYEQYF. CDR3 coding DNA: TGCGCCAGCAGCCAAGAACATAGCGGGAGGTCGTACGAGCAGTACTTC.

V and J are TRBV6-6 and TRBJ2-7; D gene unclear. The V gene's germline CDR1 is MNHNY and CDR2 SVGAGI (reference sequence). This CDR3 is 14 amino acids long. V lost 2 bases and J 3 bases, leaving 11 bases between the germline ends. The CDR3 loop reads CASSYQDASYEQYF. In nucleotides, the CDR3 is TGTGCCAGCAGTTACCAGGATGCAAGCTACGAGCAGTACTTC.

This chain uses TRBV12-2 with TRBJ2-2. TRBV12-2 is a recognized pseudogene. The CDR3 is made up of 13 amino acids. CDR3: CASRLTVPGELFF. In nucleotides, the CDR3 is TGTGCAAGTCGCTTAACCGTCCCCGGGGAGCTGTTTTTT.

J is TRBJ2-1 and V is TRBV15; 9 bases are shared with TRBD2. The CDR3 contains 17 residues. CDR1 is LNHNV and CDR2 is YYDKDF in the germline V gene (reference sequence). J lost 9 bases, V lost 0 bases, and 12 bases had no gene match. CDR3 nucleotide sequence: TGTGCCACCAGCAGAGATCTTGGTAGCGGGAGAGGCGCTGAGCAGTTCTTC. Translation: CATSRDLGSGRGAEQFF. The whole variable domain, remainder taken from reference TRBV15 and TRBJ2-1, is DAMVIQNPRYQVTQFGKPVTLSCSQTLNHNVMYWYQQKSSQAPKLLFHYYDKDFNNEADTPDNFQSRRPNTSFCFLDIRSPGLGDTAMYLCATSRDLGSGRGAEQFFGPGTRLTVL.

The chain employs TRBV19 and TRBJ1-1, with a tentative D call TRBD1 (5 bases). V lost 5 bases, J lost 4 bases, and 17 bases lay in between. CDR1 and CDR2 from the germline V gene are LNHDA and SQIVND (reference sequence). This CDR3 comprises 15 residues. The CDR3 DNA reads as TGTGCCAGTAGTCCGGGGACTACTGGGACCACTGAAGCTTTCTTT. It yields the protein CASSPGTTGTTEAFF.

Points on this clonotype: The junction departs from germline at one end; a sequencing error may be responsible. The DNA for the CDR3 is TGCAGTGCCAGAGCACTAGGAGTCTCCTACGAGCAGTACTTC. It yields the protein CSARALGVSYEQYF. The rearrangement joins TRBV20-1 to TRBJ2-7, with D maybe TRBD2 (5 bases). From germline, CDR1 is DFQATT and CDR2 SNEGSKA (reference sequence). The CDR3 totals 14 residues.

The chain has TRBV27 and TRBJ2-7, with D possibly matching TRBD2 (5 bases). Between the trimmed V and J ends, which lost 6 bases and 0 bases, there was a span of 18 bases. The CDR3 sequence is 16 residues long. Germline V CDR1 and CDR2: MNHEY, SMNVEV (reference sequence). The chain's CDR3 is CASSLTSSPSSYEQYF. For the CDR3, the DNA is TGTGCCAGCAGCCTAACGTCTAGCCCGAGCTCCTACGAGCAGTACTTC.

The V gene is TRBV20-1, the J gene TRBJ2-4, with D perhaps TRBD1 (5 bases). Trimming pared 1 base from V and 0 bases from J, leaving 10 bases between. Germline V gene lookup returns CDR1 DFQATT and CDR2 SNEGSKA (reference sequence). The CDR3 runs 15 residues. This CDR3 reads CSARATAIAKNIQYF. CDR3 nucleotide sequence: TGCAGTGCTAGAGCGACAGCTATAGCCAAAAACATTCAGTACTTC.

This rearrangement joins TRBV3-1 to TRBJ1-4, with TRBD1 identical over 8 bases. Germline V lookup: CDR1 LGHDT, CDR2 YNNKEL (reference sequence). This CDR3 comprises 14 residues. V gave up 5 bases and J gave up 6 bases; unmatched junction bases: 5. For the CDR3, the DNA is TGTGCCAGCAGCTACGACAGGGGTCATGAAAAACTGTTTTTT. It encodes CASSYDRGHEKLFF.

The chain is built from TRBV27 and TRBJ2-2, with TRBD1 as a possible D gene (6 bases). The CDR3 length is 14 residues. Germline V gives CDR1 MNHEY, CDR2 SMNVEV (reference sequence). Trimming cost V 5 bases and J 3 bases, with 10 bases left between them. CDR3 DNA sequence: TGTGCCAGCAGTCGACAGGCCTACACCGGGGAGCTGTTTTTT. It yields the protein CASSRQAYTGELFF.

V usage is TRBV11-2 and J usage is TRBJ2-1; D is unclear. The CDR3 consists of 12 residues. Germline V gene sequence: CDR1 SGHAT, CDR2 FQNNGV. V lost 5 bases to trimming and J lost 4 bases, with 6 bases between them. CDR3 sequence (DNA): TGTGCCAGCAGCGAAGGTTACAATGAGCAGTTCTTC. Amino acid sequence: CASSEGYNEQFF.

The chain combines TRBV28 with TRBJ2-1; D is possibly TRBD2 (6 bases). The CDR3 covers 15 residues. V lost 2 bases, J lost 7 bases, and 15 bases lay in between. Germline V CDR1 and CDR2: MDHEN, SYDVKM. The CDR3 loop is CASSLTGALSNEQFF. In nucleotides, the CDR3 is TGTGCCAGCAGTTTAACGGGAGCATTAAGTAATGAGCAGTTCTTC. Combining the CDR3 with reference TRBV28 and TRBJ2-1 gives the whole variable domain DVKVTQSSRYLVKRTGEKVFLECVQDMDHENMFWYRQDPGLGLRLIYFSYDVKMKEKGDIPEGYSVSREKKERFSLILESASTNQTSMYLCASSLTGALSNEQFFGPGTRLTVL.

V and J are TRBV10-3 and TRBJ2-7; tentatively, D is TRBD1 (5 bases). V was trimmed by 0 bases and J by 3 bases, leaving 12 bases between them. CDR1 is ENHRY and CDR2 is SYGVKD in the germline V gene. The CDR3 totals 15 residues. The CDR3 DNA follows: TGTGCCATCAGTGAGTCTCCAAGCCAGGGCTACGAGCAGTACTTC. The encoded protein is CAISESPSQGYEQYF.

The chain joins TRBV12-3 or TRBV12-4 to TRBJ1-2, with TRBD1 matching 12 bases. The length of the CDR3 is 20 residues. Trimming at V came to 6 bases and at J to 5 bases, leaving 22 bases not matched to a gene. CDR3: CASRPNVWDSGQGAQYGYTF. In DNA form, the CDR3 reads TGTGCCAGCAGACCCAATGTATGGGATTCGGGACAGGGGGCGCAGTATGGCTACACCTTC.

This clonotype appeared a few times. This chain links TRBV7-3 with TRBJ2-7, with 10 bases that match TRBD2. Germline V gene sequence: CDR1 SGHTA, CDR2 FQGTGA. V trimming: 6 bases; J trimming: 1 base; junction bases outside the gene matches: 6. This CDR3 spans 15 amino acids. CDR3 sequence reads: CASSPIAGGSYEQYF. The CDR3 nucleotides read TGTGCCAGCAGTCCTATAGCGGGAGGTTCCTACGAGCAGTACTTC.

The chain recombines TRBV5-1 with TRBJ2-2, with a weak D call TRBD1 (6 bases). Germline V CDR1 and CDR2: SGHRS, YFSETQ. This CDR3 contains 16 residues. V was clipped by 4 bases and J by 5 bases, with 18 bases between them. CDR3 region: CASSLTVQGGTGELFF. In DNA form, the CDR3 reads TGCGCCAGCAGCCTAACTGTACAGGGTGGAACCGGGGAGCTGTTTTTT. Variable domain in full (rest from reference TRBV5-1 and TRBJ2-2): KAGVTQTPRYLIKTRGQQVTLSCSPISGHRSVSWYQQTPGQGLQFLFEYFSETQRNKGNFPGRFSGRQFSNSRSEMNVSTLELGDSALYLCASSLTVQGGTGELFFGEGSRLTVL.

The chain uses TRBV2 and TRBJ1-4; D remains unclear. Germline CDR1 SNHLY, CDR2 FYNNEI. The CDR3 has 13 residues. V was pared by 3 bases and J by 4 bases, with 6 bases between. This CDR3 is CASSDRSNEKLFF. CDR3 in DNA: TGTGCCAGCAGTGACAGGAGTAATGAAAAACTGTTTTTT.

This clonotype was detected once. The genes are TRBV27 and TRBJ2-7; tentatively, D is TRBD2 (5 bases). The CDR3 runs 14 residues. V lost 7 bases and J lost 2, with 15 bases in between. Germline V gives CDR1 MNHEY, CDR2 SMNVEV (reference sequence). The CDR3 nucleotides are TGTGCCAGCAAAGCTGAGGGAACCCCCTACGAGCAGTACTTC. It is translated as CASKAEGTPYEQYF.

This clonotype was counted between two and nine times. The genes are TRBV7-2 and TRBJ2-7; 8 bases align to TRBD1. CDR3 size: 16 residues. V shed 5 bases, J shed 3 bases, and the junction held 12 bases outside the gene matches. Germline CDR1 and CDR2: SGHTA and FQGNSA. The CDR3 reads CASSLTILGTGYEQYF. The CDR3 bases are TGTGCCAGCAGCCTAACAATCCTCGGGACAGGCTACGAGCAGTACTTC.

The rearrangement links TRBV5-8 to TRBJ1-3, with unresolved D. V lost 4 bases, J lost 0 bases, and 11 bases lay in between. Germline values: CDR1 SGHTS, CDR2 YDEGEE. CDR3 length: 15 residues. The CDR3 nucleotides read TGTGCCAGCAGCCGCCGGGCCTACTCTGGAAACACCATATATTTT. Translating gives CASSRRAYSGNTIYF.

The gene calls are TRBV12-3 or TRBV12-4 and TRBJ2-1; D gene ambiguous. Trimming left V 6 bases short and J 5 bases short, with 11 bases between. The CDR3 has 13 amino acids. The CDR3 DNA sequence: TGTGCCAGCAGCGAAAGGCCCCACAATGAGCAGTTCTTC. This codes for CASSERPHNEQFF.

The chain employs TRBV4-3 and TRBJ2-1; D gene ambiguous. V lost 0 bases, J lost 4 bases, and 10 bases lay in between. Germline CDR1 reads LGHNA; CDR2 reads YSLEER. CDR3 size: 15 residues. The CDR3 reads CASSQDPAQYNEQFF. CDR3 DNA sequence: TGCGCCAGCAGCCAAGACCCCGCTCAGTACAATGAGCAGTTCTTC.

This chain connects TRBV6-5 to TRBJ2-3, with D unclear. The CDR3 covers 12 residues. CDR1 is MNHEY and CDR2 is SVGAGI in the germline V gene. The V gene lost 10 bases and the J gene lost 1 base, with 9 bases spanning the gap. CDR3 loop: CATTEGTDTQYF. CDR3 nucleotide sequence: TGTGCCACCACGGAAGGCACAGATACGCAGTATTTT.

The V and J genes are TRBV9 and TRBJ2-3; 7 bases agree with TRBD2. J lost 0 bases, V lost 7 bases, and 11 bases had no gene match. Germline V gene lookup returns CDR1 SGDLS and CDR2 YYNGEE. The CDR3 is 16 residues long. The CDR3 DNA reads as TGTGCCAGCGGCCATGGGCTAGCGGCTAGCACAGATACGCAGTATTTT. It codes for CASGHGLAASTDTQYF.